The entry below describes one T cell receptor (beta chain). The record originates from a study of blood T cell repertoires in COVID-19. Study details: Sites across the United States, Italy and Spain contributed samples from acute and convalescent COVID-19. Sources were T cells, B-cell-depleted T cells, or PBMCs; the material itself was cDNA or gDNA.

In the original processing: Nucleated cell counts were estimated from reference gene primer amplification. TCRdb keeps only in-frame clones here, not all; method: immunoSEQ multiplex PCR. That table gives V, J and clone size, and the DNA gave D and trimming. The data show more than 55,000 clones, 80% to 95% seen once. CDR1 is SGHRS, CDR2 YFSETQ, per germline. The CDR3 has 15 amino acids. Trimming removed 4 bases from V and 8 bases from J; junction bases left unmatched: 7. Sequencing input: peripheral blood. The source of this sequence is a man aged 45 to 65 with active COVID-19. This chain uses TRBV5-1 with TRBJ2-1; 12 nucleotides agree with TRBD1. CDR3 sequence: CASSPGTGGFDEQFF. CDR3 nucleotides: TGCGCCAGCAGCCCCGGGACAGGGGGCTTCGATGAGCAGTTCTTC.